The 8 T cell receptor beta chains below were found in one sample sequenced in a study of cytomegalovirus exposure and HLA in healthy donors. This PCR relied on a set of 60 Vbeta primers and 13 Jbeta primers. The protocol was immunoSEQ multiplex PCR, while the TCRdb copy is restricted to in-frame clones and leaves out a portion. The sample records about 140,000 clones, roughly four fifths being singletons. Sequencing was carried out using PBMCs. The receptors stem from a young man in good health and CMV-seropositive.

The chain uses TRBV7-8 and TRBJ2-2; 9 bases fit TRBD1. The CDR3 consists of 15 residues. Germline CDR1 is SGHVS and CDR2 is FQNEAQ. J gave up 8 bases and V 5 bases, and 9 bases lay outside the gene matches. The CDR3 DNA reads as TGTGCCAGCAGCAGGACAGGGGCCCCGGAGGGGGAGCTGTTTTTT. It translates to CASSRTGAPEGELFF.

CDR3: CASGEGSQPQHF. The CDR3 nucleotides are TGTGCCAGCGGAGAGGGTAGCCAGCCCCAGCATTTT. The chain combines TRBV28 with TRBJ1-5, with D unresolved. This CDR3 is 12 amino acids long. Germline V gene data show CDR1 as MDHEN and CDR2 as SYDVKM. Trimming pared 8 bases from V and 7 bases from J, leaving 12 bases between.

This clone was detected only once. This sequence joins TRBV6-1 and TRBJ1-2; D is possibly TRBD1 (6 bases). Germline lookup yields CDR1 MNHNS and CDR2 SASEGT. V lost 8 bases, J lost 7 bases, and 14 bases lay in between. The CDR3 consists of 12 residues. The CDR3 DNA reads as TGTGCCAGCCGCCGGGACACCTGTGGCTACACCTTC. As protein: CASRRDTCGYTF.

V gene TRBV4-1 combines with J gene TRBJ2-7; TRBD2 matches 10 bases. Germline V CDR1 and CDR2: MGHRA, YSYEKL. The CDR3 is 18 residues long. V lost 1 base to trimming and J lost 3 bases; unmatched junction nucleotides: 12. This chain's CDR3 is CASSQAPPSGSGVYEQYF. CDR3 coding DNA: TGCGCCAGCAGCCAAGCCCCCCCTAGCGGGAGCGGTGTCTACGAGCAGTACTTC.

This chain uses TRBV11-2 with TRBJ2-1; 13 bases agree with TRBD2. CDR3 length: 15 residues. Trimming took 4 bases from V and 9 from J; bases not matched to a gene: 6. Germline CDR1 is SGHAT and CDR2 is FQNNGV. Written as DNA, the CDR3 is TGTGCCAGCAGCTCCCCGGGACTAGCGGGACGTGAGCAGTTCTTC. Its protein is CASSSPGLAGREQFF.

V and J are TRBV5-4 and TRBJ2-1; 7 bases align to TRBD2. Germline trimming cut 3 bases from V and 4 bases from J; bases unmatched to any gene: 10. Germline CDR1 SGHNT, CDR2 YYREEE (reference sequence). There are 16 residues in the CDR3. The chain's CDR3 is CASSSDWLAEYNEQFF. The CDR3 DNA follows: TGTGCCAGCAGCTCGGACTGGCTAGCGGAGTACAATGAGCAGTTCTTC.

The rearrangement uses TRBV10-3 and TRBJ1-2, with D possibly TRBD1 on 5 matching bases. This CDR3 region has 13 residues. Trimming stripped 4 bases from V and 11 bases from J, with 17 bases between. Germline CDR1 and CDR2: ENHRY and SYGVKD. The CDR3 here is CAISGRDFLGYTF. In DNA, the CDR3 is TGTGCCATCAGTGGCCGGGACTTCTTAGGATACACCTTC.

The J gene is TRBJ2-7, the V gene TRBV5-1; perhaps TRBD2 as D (6 bases). Germline assignment: CDR1 SGHRS and CDR2 YFSETQ. Trimming took off 4 bases at V and 3 bases at J, with 8 bases between the two ends. This CDR3 contains 12 residues. The CDR3 nucleotides are TGCGCCAGCAGCATGGACTACTACGAGCAGTACTTC. As protein: CASSMDYYEQYF.